The clone carrying this T cell receptor beta chain was detected many times. Its target is unknown. This sample is drawn from a study of T cells in Graves' hyperthyroidism and ophthalmopathy. Whole-study context: Peripheral blood sampling occurred at initial diagnosis, before any treatment. Study-wide points: Ophthalmopathy was told apart from stable hyperthyroidism by a 13 V-J model.

V dropped 8 bases and J dropped 4 bases, with 9 bases sitting between them. CDR3 length: 12 residues. Germline V gene data show CDR1 as MNHEY and CDR2 as SMNVEV (reference sequence). Authors of the study amplified TCR beta CDR3 regions from RNA transcripts. The TCR CDR3 was amplified in a first-round RT-PCR using the HTBI primer set. From the multiplex PCR reads, TCRdb called clonotypes with MiXCR, one entry per CDR3 protein. The sample gives about 590,000 distinct CDR3 sequences, 15% to 19% of which show up once; about 7% is in the top ten. Clinical symptoms, serum thyroxine, TRAb, thyroid ultrasound and orbital computed tomography established diagnosis. This sample holds PBMCs from 10 ml fresh peripheral blood.

The chain has TRBV27 and TRBJ2-1; a possible D gene is TRBD2 (7 bases). Material for sequencing was blood. The receptor comes from a woman aged 25 to 39 with Graves' hyperthyroidism. Here the CDR3 DNA reads TGTGCCAGCGGGAGGGGGTACAATGAGCAGTTCTTC. Protein sequence: CASGRGYNEQFF.